This T cell receptor (beta chain) is from a study of shared clonotypes between healthy human individuals. Per the germline V gene, CDR1 is MNHEY and CDR2 is SVGAGI. V dropped 2 bases and J dropped 8 bases, with 16 bases sitting between them. The CDR3 spans 15 residues. Assay: immunoSEQ multiplex PCR; the TCRdb copy retains only in-frame clones and omits some. The sample holds about 560,000 clones, roughly 79% seen once. In unsorted samples, genomic DNA was obtained using about 90 million PBMCs. The sample consisted of PBMCs. The sequence derives from a woman between 40 and 50 years old in good health. Some clones in this sample may be carry-over from other donors' samples. The chain couples TRBV6-5 to TRBJ1-3; no reliable D call. In DNA, the CDR3 is TGTGCCAGCAGTTACGGCACCTGGGAGGGTCACACCATATATTTT. Its translation: CASSYGTWEGHTIYF.